What follows are 29 T cell receptor beta chains derived from one specimen sequenced in a study of shared clonotypes between healthy human individuals. Only in-frame clones appear in the TCRdb table, and some are missing; sequencing was by immunoSEQ multiplex PCR. The sample lists around 550,000 clones, roughly 95% seen once, with less than 0.06% in the top ten. The sample consisted of naive CD4+ T cells sorted from blood. The subset is: CD45RA+ positively selected. The source of these receptors is a woman in her twenties or thirties in good health.

The rearrangement links TRBV5-1 to TRBJ2-7, with 7 bases that match TRBD2. Trimming cost V 0 bases and J 2 bases; bases outside gene matches: 11. Germline CDR1 is SGHRS and CDR2 is YFSETQ. CDR3 length: 17 residues. CDR3 bases: TGCGCCAGCAGCTTGGCGCTTGGGGACTACTCAGCCTACGAGCAGTACTTC. Its protein product is CASSLALGDYSAYEQYF.

The chain links TRBV5-1 to TRBJ2-7, with D perhaps TRBD1 or TRBD2 (5 bases each). The CDR3 is made up of 13 amino acids. Trimming cost V 1 base and J 2 bases, with 7 bases left between them. Germline values: CDR1 SGHRS, CDR2 YFSETQ. CDR3 in DNA: TGCGCCAGCAGCTTGCGGGACGCCTACGAGCAGTACTTC. Translating it yields CASSLRDAYEQYF.

CDR3 residues: CASSSDQAHSYNEQFF. The CDR3, as DNA: TGTGCCAGCAGTTCCGATCAGGCGCACTCCTACAATGAGCAGTTCTTC. The chain recombines TRBV6-5 with TRBJ2-1; D unclear. In germline, CDR1 is MNHEY, CDR2 SVGAGI. This CDR3 region has 16 residues. Trimming left V 4 bases short and J 0 bases short, with 13 bases between.

This chain links TRBV28 with TRBJ1-2; 7 bases agree with TRBD1. The ends lost 5 bases at V and 3 bases at J; junction bases unmatched: 3. Germline V gives CDR1 MDHEN, CDR2 SYDVKM. The CDR3 sequence is 13 residues long. In DNA form, the CDR3 reads TGTGCCAGCAGTACAGGGGCGTACTATGGCTACACCTTC. It translates to CASSTGAYYGYTF.

V is TRBV7-9 and J is TRBJ2-7, with 14 bases matching TRBD2. Germline assignment: CDR1 SEHNR and CDR2 FQNEAQ (reference sequence). The length of the CDR3 is 15 residues. The junction had 6 bases not matched to a gene; V was cut back by 8 bases and J by 3 bases. The CDR3 DNA follows: TGTGCCAGCGCCGGGACTAGCGGGAGATTCTACGAGCAGTACTTC. Protein product: CASAGTSGRFYEQYF.

The chain links TRBV30 to TRBJ1-5, with no clear D. The CDR3 has 15 residues. Trimming removed 1 base from V and 6 bases from J, with 16 bases in between. The germline gives CDR1 GTSNPN, CDR2 SVGIG (reference sequence). The CDR3 loop reads CAWSETISGGQPQHF. The CDR3 nucleotides read TGTGCCTGGAGTGAAACCATCTCGGGTGGTCAGCCCCAGCATTTT.

This chain joins TRBV29-1 and TRBJ2-2, with 9 nucleotides matching TRBD2. The CDR3 consists of 14 residues. Looked up from germline, CDR1 is SQVTM and CDR2 is ANQGSEA. Trimming took 6 bases from V and 5 from J; bases not matched to a gene: 7. The CDR3 is CSVFSGSWTGELFF. As DNA, the CDR3 is TGCAGCGTATTTAGCGGGAGTTGGACCGGGGAGCTGTTTTTT.

The CDR3 loop is CATMGGNGNTIYF. The CDR3 DNA is TGTGCCACCATGGGGGGTAATGGAAACACCATATATTTT. The chain is built from TRBV19 and TRBJ1-3; possible D gene TRBD1, 5 bases. V was pared by 10 bases and J by 3 bases, with 13 bases between. The CDR3 is 13 amino acids. Germline V gene sequence: CDR1 LNHDA, CDR2 SQIVND (reference sequence).

The chain uses TRBV15 and TRBJ2-7, with 9 bases lining up with TRBD2. The CDR3 runs 14 residues. Germline CDR1 and CDR2: LNHNV and YYDKDF (reference sequence). The trim removed 3 bases at V and 3 bases at J, leaving 3 bases unmatched. The CDR3, as DNA: TGTGCCACCAGCAGTCGACTAGCGGACTACGAGCAGTACTTC. As protein: CATSSRLADYEQYF. Full variable domain (missing parts from reference TRBV15 and TRBJ2-7): DAMVIQNPRYQVTQFGKPVTLSCSQTLNHNVMYWYQQKSSQAPKLLFHYYDKDFNNEADTPDNFQSRRPNTSFCFLDIRSPGLGDTAMYLCATSSRLADYEQYFGPGTRLTVT.

This sequence joins TRBV27 and TRBJ2-2; TRBD2 matches 15 bases. J was trimmed by 4 bases and V by 4 bases; bases with no gene match: 4. Germline V gene data show CDR1 as MNHEY and CDR2 as SMNVEV (reference sequence). This CDR3 comprises 17 residues. The CDR3 loop reads CASSSGLAGGVTGELFF. The CDR3 DNA reads TGTGCCAGCAGTTCCGGACTAGCGGGAGGGGTCACCGGGGAGCTGTTTTTT.

The rearrangement uses TRBV10-3 and TRBJ2-1; D unclear. Germline V gene data show CDR1 as ENHRY and CDR2 as SYGVKD. The CDR3 is 11 amino acids. V was trimmed by 4 bases and J by 10 bases, leaving 8 bases between them. CDR3 DNA: TGTGCCATCAGTGCCAGCGAGGAGCAGTTCTTC. Translating it yields CAISASEEQFF.

The rearrangement uses TRBV6-1 and TRBJ2-7; 7 bases map to TRBD2. Germline V gene sequence: CDR1 MNHNS, CDR2 SASEGT. The V and J ends lost 6 bases and 2 bases, in that order; junction bases with no gene match: 7. The CDR3 sequence is 14 residues long. The CDR3 DNA sequence: TGTGCCAGCAGAGTTACCGGGACTACCTACGAGCAGTACTTC. It codes for CASRVTGTTYEQYF.

The chain uses TRBV10-1 and TRBJ1-1, with TRBD1 matching over 7 bases. Germline-derived CDR1 and CDR2 are WNHNN and SYGVQD (reference sequence). V lost 1 base and J lost 3; bases outside the gene matches: 8. This CDR3 spans 16 amino acids. This CDR3 reads CASSEYRDSAYTEAFF. In DNA form, the CDR3 reads TGCGCCAGCAGTGAGTACCGGGACAGCGCTTACACTGAAGCTTTCTTT.

To note about this clone: The sample has other DNA sequences that encode this CDR3 too. The genes are TRBV18 and TRBJ2-7, with D perhaps matching TRBD2 (6 bases). The CDR3 is made up of 14 amino acids. The V end was cut by 3 bases, the J end by 2 bases, with 11 bases between. The germline V gene encodes CDR1 KGHSH and CDR2 LQKENI. The CDR3 bases are TGTGCCAGCTCACCCCCAGGAGGGACCTACGAGCAGTACTTC. Translation gives CASSPPGGTYEQYF.

Only one count was recorded for this clone. This sequence joins TRBV5-4 and TRBJ2-7; TRBD2 matches at 13 bases. This CDR3 is 17 amino acids long. Germline trimming cut 4 bases from V and 3 bases from J; bases unmatched to any gene: 10. Germline V CDR1 and CDR2: SGHNT, YYREEE (reference sequence). The CDR3 region has the DNA TGTGCCAGCAGCCGCACCTTGACTAGCGGGAGGATCTACGAGCAGTACTTC. This sequence encodes CASSRTLTSGRIYEQYF. Full variable domain (remainder filled in from reference TRBV5-4 and TRBJ2-7): ETGVTQSPTHLIKTRGQQVTLRCSSQSGHNTVSWYQQALGQGPQFIFQYYREEENGRGNFPPRFSGLQFPNYSSELNVNALELDDSALYLCASSRTLTSGRIYEQYFGPGTRLTVT.

The CDR3 DNA reads as TGTGCCAGCAGCCCCGGGGTAGCGGTTACCTACGAGCAGTACTTC. This gives the protein CASSPGVAVTYEQYF. This chain links TRBV5-6 with TRBJ2-7, with D perhaps matching TRBD2 (6 bases). The germline V gene encodes CDR1 SGHDT and CDR2 YYEEEE. Trimming cost V 4 bases and J 2 bases, with 16 bases left between them. This CDR3 is built from 15 residues.

The rearrangement uses TRBV5-1 and TRBJ1-2; perhaps TRBD1 as D (5 bases). This CDR3 is 14 amino acids long. The ends were cut back, 4 bases at V and 8 bases at J, with 18 bases in the middle. Germline lookup yields CDR1 SGHRS and CDR2 YFSETQ. The CDR3: CASSRTSGNQGYTF. The DNA for the CDR3 is TGCGCCAGCAGCAGGACCTCAGGGAATCAGGGCTACACCTTC.

As regards this clone: Other DNA sequences from this sample encode an identical CDR3 as well. V is TRBV18 and J is TRBJ2-3; D uncertain. CDR3 size: 13 residues. With 1 base removed from V and 2 bases from J, the gap between germline ends came to 4 bases. Germline V gene sequence: CDR1 KGHSH, CDR2 LQKENI. The CDR3 reads CASSPRPTDTQYF. CDR3 DNA: TGTGCCAGCTCACCACGGCCCACAGATACGCAGTATTTT.

This clone has only a few counts. The genes are TRBV11-2 and TRBJ2-7, with D uncertain. The germline gives CDR1 SGHAT, CDR2 FQNNGV. The ends were cut back, 3 bases at V and 1 base at J, with 7 bases in the middle. The length of the CDR3 is 13 residues. CDR3 in amino acids: CASSFPKSYEQYF. As DNA, the CDR3 is TGTGCCAGCAGCTTCCCCAAGTCCTACGAGCAGTACTTC.

This chain uses TRBV19 with TRBJ1-5, with TRBD1 identical over 7 bases. This CDR3 contains 16 residues. V lost 5 bases to trimming and J lost 6 bases; unmatched junction nucleotides: 13. In germline, CDR1 is LNHDA, CDR2 SQIVND (reference sequence). The CDR3 loop is CASSLTNRGRSQPQHF. The CDR3 DNA follows: TGTGCCAGTAGTCTTACTAACAGGGGTAGGAGTCAGCCCCAGCATTTT.

The V and J genes are TRBV10-1 and TRBJ2-7; the match to TRBD2 covers 7 bases. J lost 1 base, V lost 5 bases, and 8 bases had no gene match. Germline V lookup: CDR1 WNHNN, CDR2 SYGVQD (reference sequence). The CDR3 extends over 15 amino acids. The CDR3 here is CASSPVAGGSYEQYF. The CDR3 DNA is TGCGCCAGCAGTCCTGTAGCGGGTGGGTCCTACGAGCAGTACTTC.

This chain joins TRBV6-6 and TRBJ1-2; TRBD1 aligns across 10 bases. J was trimmed by 7 bases and V by 4 bases; bases with no gene match: 9. Germline V lookup: CDR1 MNHNY, CDR2 SVGAGI (reference sequence). This CDR3 region has 15 residues. The CDR3 region is CASSFRDRGLGGYTF. The CDR3 coding sequence is TGTGCCAGCAGTTTCCGGGACAGGGGCCTAGGTGGCTACACCTTC.

The chain is built from TRBV11-2 and TRBJ2-5; 11 bases line up with TRBD2. From germline, CDR1 is SGHAT and CDR2 FQNNGV. After removal of 4 bases from V and 9 bases from J, the junction contained 16 bases not matched to a gene. This CDR3 has 17 amino acids. In nucleotides, the CDR3 is TGTGCCAGCAGCTCTGCGCCGGGACTAGCGGACCTTAGGGCCCAGTACTTC. This encodes CASSSAPGLADLRAQYF.

This chain joins TRBV5-1 and TRBJ2-7; D not certain. CDR3 length: 16 amino acids. V gave up 4 bases and J gave up 4 bases, with 21 bases separating them. The germline V gene encodes CDR1 SGHRS and CDR2 YFSETQ. CDR3 nucleotides: TGCGCCAGCAGCGACGGCCCTGCAGAACGGGTTTACGAGCAGTACTTC. It translates to CASSDGPAERVYEQYF.

This sequence joins TRBV19 and TRBJ2-1, with D uncertain. The CDR3 has 12 amino acids. Trimming shortened V by 6 bases and J by 5 bases, and 8 bases separated the two germline ends. Germline CDR1 is LNHDA and CDR2 is SQIVND (reference sequence). Here the CDR3 reads CASRTHDNEQFF. The DNA of the CDR3 is TGTGCCAGTAGGACTCATGACAATGAGCAGTTCTTC.

This rearrangement joins TRBV4-1 to TRBJ1-4; TRBD1 aligns across 11 bases. CDR3 length: 17 amino acids. V was pared by 1 base and J by 6 bases, with 7 bases of the junction left unmatched. Germline CDR1 MGHRA, CDR2 YSYEKL. Here the CDR3 DNA reads TGCGCCAGCAGCCAAGGGTTAGCGGGACAGGGGGATGAAAAACTGTTTTTT. It encodes CASSQGLAGQGDEKLFF.

The V call is TRBV6-4, the J call TRBJ1-4; 7 bases fit TRBD1. With 4 bases clipped from V and 8 bases from J, the junction kept 7 bases outside the gene matches. The CDR3 extends over 14 amino acids. CDR1 and CDR2 (germline): MRHNA, SNTAGT. CDR3 DNA sequence: TGTGCCAGCAGTGGGGACAGTCACATCGAAAAACTGTTTTTT. This encodes CASSGDSHIEKLFF.

Only one count was recorded for this clone. The V gene is TRBV29-1, the J gene TRBJ2-5; D remains ambiguous. V lost 3 bases to trimming and J lost 4 bases, with 6 bases between them. The CDR3 has 11 residues. In germline, CDR1 is SQVTM, CDR2 ANQGSEA. DNA for the CDR3: TGCAGCGTTGATCTGGGAGAGACCCAGTACTTC. Translated, it gives CSVDLGETQYF.

The gene calls are TRBV28 and TRBJ2-2; TRBD2 matches 7 bases. CDR1 is MDHEN, CDR2 SYDVKM, per germline. This CDR3 is 13 amino acids long. The V gene end was trimmed by 8 bases and the J gene end by 5 bases; junction bases not matched to a gene: 5. CDR3 nucleotide sequence: TGTGCCAGCCAGGGCGGGGGAACCGGGGAGCTGTTTTTT. Protein: CASQGGGTGELFF.